This T cell receptor beta chain was profiled in a study of blood T cell repertoires in COVID-19. Study overall: Both acute and convalescent COVID-19 samples were obtained from the United States, Italy and Spain.

The authors' processing: How many nucleated cells were present was estimated from reference gene primer amplification. Profiling relied on immunoSEQ multiplex PCR, and the TCRdb table lists in-frame clones only, not all of them. D and trimming were read from the DNA, whereas the V and J calls and clone size are those reported in that table. Among around 94,000 clones listed, approximately 86% were seen once. The sequencing input was peripheral blood. The sequence was collected from a man of 80 years or more with acute or convalescent COVID-19.

This CDR3 reads CASRRGTGAQETQYF. The CDR3 DNA sequence: TGTGCCAGCAGACGAGGGACAGGAGCACAAGAGACCCAGTACTTC. The rearrangement joins TRBV16 to TRBJ2-5, with 8 positions matching TRBD1. V dropped 6 bases and J dropped 2; count of bases not matched to a gene: 8. The CDR3 spans 15 residues. Per the germline V gene, CDR1 is KGHSY and CDR2 is FQNENV.